These 14 T cell receptor beta chains came from one sample sequenced in a study of blood T cell repertoires in COVID-19. Repertoires were generated with immunoSEQ multiplex PCR, while TCRdb's copy carries only in-frame clones and drops some. Of 15,000 or so clones in the sample, 85% to 95% are singletons; the top ten hold about 8%. The sequenced sample was peripheral blood. Source of these receptors: a human donor with active COVID-19. The donor label of this sample is uncertain.

The rearrangement joins TRBV5-4 to TRBJ2-2, with a possible D match to TRBD2 (7 bases). Germline V CDR1 and CDR2: SGHNT, YYREEE (reference sequence). CDR3 size: 14 residues. With 10 bases removed from V and 6 bases from J, the gap between germline ends came to 19 bases. As DNA, the CDR3 is TGTGCCGAAGGGGGTAGCGGGTTGTCCGGGGAGCTGTTTTTT. It translates to CAEGGSGLSGELFF.

The CDR3 spells CASSLGEGGRETQYF. The CDR3 region has the DNA TGTGCCAGCAGCTTAGGCGAGGGGGGGAGAGAGACCCAGTACTTC. The rearrangement links TRBV7-9 to TRBJ2-5; a possible D gene is TRBD2 (7 bases). The CDR3 consists of 15 residues. Germline V gene sequence: CDR1 SEHNR, CDR2 FQNEAQ (reference sequence). V gave up 1 base and J gave up 4 bases, with 13 bases separating them.

This chain links TRBV7-9 with TRBJ1-2; TRBD1 aligns across 7 bases. There are 13 residues in the CDR3. V lost 5 bases, J lost 4 bases, and 4 bases stayed unmatched. Germline CDR1 reads SEHNR; CDR2 reads FQNEAQ (reference sequence). CDR3 in DNA: TGTGCCAGCAGCCACGAGGGGGCCTATGGCTACACCTTC. Translated, it gives CASSHEGAYGYTF. The whole variable domain, filled in from reference TRBV7-9 and TRBJ1-2, reads DTGVSQNPRHKITKRGQNVTFRCDPISEHNRLYWYRQTLGQGPEFLTYFQNEAQLEKSRLLSDRFSAERPKGSFSTLEIQRTEQGDSAMYLCASSHEGAYGYTFGSGTRLTVV.

The chain has TRBV7-2 and TRBJ2-3; 10 positions agree with TRBD2. V lost 3 bases, J lost 0 bases, and 9 bases stayed unmatched. This CDR3 has 18 residues. Germline V gene sequence: CDR1 SGHTA, CDR2 FQGNSA. The CDR3 loop is CASSLGLAGAPSTDTQYF. The CDR3 DNA follows: TGTGCCAGCAGCTTGGGGCTAGCGGGGGCCCCTAGCACAGATACGCAGTATTTT.

This clone came up once. V usage is TRBV6-5 and J usage is TRBJ2-7, with D unclear. The CDR3 has 14 residues. V shed 7 bases and J shed 2 bases, with 15 bases lying between them. Germline V CDR1 and CDR2: MNHEY, SVGAGI. The CDR3 reads CASTLSRVPYEQYF. The CDR3 DNA reads as TGTGCCAGCACCCTTAGTCGGGTTCCCTACGAGCAGTACTTC.

This clone appeared a single time. CDR3: CASSFGQGTETQYF. CDR3 in DNA: TGTGCCAGCAGCTTCGGGCAGGGGACAGAGACCCAGTACTTC. This rearrangement joins TRBV5-6 to TRBJ2-5, with D perhaps TRBD1 (6 bases). Germline CDR1 is SGHDT and CDR2 is YYEEEE. The V end lost 2 bases, the J end lost 4 bases, and 12 bases lay between the germline ends. The length of the CDR3 is 14 residues. The variable domain in full, completed from reference TRBV5-6 and TRBJ2-5, reads DAGVTQSPTHLIKTRGQQVTLRCSPKSGHDTVSWYQQALGQGPQFIFQYYEEEERQRGNFPDRFSGHQFPNYSSELNVNALLLGDSALYLCASSFGQGTETQYFGPGTRLLVL.

J is TRBJ1-4 and V is TRBV6-6; D call uncertain. The V gene lost 7 bases and the J gene lost 8 bases, with 8 bases spanning the gap. This CDR3 is 11 amino acids long. Germline V gene lookup returns CDR1 MNHNY and CDR2 SVGAGI (reference sequence). The DNA for the CDR3 is TGTGCCAGCACCAGGAGGGAAAAACTGTTTTTT. Protein: CASTRREKLFF.

This chain links TRBV5-1 with TRBJ2-1, with D uncertain. Germline values: CDR1 SGHRS, CDR2 YFSETQ. The CDR3 length is 15 residues. The V end lost 4 bases, the J end lost 2 bases, and 13 bases lay between the germline ends. Here the CDR3 reads CASSTMQATYNEQFF. Here the CDR3 DNA reads TGCGCCAGCAGCACGATGCAGGCTACCTACAATGAGCAGTTCTTC.

This chain connects TRBV6-1 to TRBJ1-3, with 7 nucleotides matching TRBD1. The trim removed 3 bases at V and 8 bases at J, leaving 7 bases unmatched. Per germline, CDR1 MNHNS and CDR2 SASEGT. The CDR3 is made up of 14 amino acids. The DNA of the CDR3 is TGTGCCAGCAGTGATATCCAGGGGGTTGACACCATATATTTT. It translates to CASSDIQGVDTIYF.

The chain links TRBV29-1 to TRBJ1-3, with a possible D match to TRBD1 (6 bases). CDR1 and CDR2 (germline): SQVTM, ANQGSEA. The CDR3 is 14 amino acids. V gave up 3 bases and J gave up 0 bases, with 9 bases separating them. CDR3 in amino acids: CSVEQGSSGNTIYF. The CDR3 DNA is TGCAGCGTTGAGCAGGGGAGCTCTGGAAACACCATATATTTT.

The chain links TRBV2 to TRBJ1-4, with TRBD1 identical over 10 bases. The CDR3 consists of 15 residues. Germline assignment: CDR1 SNHLY and CDR2 FYNNEI. V was clipped by 4 bases and J by 3 bases; unmatched bases: 2. The CDR3 sequence is CASSGDRGPNEKLFF. DNA for the CDR3: TGTGCCAGCAGTGGTGACAGGGGGCCTAATGAAAAACTGTTTTTT.

This chain links TRBV2 with TRBJ2-7; the match to TRBD1 covers 7 bases. The trim removed 6 bases at V and 3 bases at J, leaving 2 bases unmatched. Per germline, CDR1 SNHLY and CDR2 FYNNEI. CDR3 size: 12 residues. The DNA for the CDR3 is TGTGCCAGCAGCGGGGACAGCTACGAGCAGTACTTC. Amino acid sequence: CASSGDSYEQYF.

The rearrangement uses TRBV7-6 and TRBJ2-1; 8 bases match TRBD2. Germline loops: CDR1 SGHVS, CDR2 FNYEAQ. V lost 5 bases to trimming and J lost 5 bases; unmatched junction nucleotides: 11. The CDR3 totals 16 residues. The DNA of the CDR3 is TGTGCCAGCAGCCGAGGGGTAGCGGGATCGGACAATGAGCAGTTCTTC. As protein: CASSRGVAGSDNEQFF.

On this clone itself: Other DNA sequences within the sample encode an identical CDR3. J is TRBJ1-1 and V is TRBV18; D gene unclear. V dropped 2 bases and J dropped 1 base, with 14 bases sitting between them. The CDR3 sequence is 16 residues long. Germline V gene data show CDR1 as KGHSH and CDR2 as LQKENI. The CDR3 sequence is CASSPNRGQTNTEAFF. The CDR3 region has the DNA TGTGCCAGCTCACCAAACCGAGGGCAGACGAACACTGAAGCTTTCTTT.